This entry describes one T cell receptor (beta chain). The antigen remains unidentified. Separate from the 666-subject first cohort was the approximately 110-subject validation cohort, to which the donors belonged. This CDR3 is built from 15 residues. Germline V lookup: CDR1 ENHRY, CDR2 SYGVKD. Trimming cost V 4 bases and J 7 bases, with 17 bases left between them. These data originate in a study of cytomegalovirus exposure and HLA in healthy donors. Study-wide background: The approximately 120 validation repertoires were reported in a later analysis to have been generated on the same platform as the roughly 670 first-cohort repertoires.

Study-wide results and limits: That first-cohort TCR clusters tended to co-occur in the 90 to 150 validation repertoires was found in a later analysis.

Profiling relied on immunoSEQ multiplex PCR, and the TCRdb table lists in-frame clones only, not all of them. The sample records fewer than 200,000 clones, 85% being singletons. Sequenced material: PBMCs. The V and J genes are TRBV10-3 and TRBJ2-1; D is possibly TRBD2 (6 bases). The receptor was derived from a young man in good health and CMV-seropositive. DNA of the CDR3: TGTGCCATCAGTGGGTCCCCAAAGGGAGGTAATGAGCAGTTCTTC. This encodes CAISGSPKGGNEQFF.